Below, 4 T cell receptor beta chains from the same sample are listed, as sequenced in a study of siplizumab effects on memory and regulatory T cells. The protocol was immunoSEQ multiplex PCR, while the TCRdb copy is restricted to in-frame clones and leaves out a portion. The sample lists about 56,000 clones, about 98% seen once, with around 1% in the top ten. Specimen: naive CD8+ T cells sorted from blood. All receptors derive from a human donor in good health.

This clone was seen a handful of times. The genes are TRBV5-4 and TRBJ2-3, with D maybe TRBD2 (6 bases). Germline lookup yields CDR1 SGHNT and CDR2 YYREEE (reference sequence). V lost 4 bases, J lost 1 base, and 13 bases lay in between. The CDR3 is made up of 15 amino acids. The CDR3 here is CASSGGSGGTDTQYF. The CDR3, as DNA: TGTGCCAGCAGCGGAGGGTCGGGAGGCACAGATACGCAGTATTTT.

The V and J genes are TRBV5-1 and TRBJ1-2; TRBD1 might be the D (5 bases). Germline lookup yields CDR1 SGHRS and CDR2 YFSETQ. The CDR3 has 15 amino acids. V shed 5 bases and J shed 1 base, with 15 bases lying between them. As DNA, the CDR3 is TGCGCCAGCAGGGGCAATTCTGGGGGTAACTATGGCTACACCTTC. The encoded protein is CASRGNSGGNYGYTF.

The chain couples TRBV7-9 to TRBJ2-7; TRBD1 matches 9 bases. There are 15 residues in the CDR3. Losses at the gene ends were 1 base for V and 4 bases for J; bases not matched to a gene: 5. Germline CDR1 and CDR2: SEHNR and FQNEAQ (reference sequence). The CDR3 sequence: CASSLVGTGTYEQYF. Written as DNA, the CDR3 is TGTGCCAGCAGCTTAGTTGGGACAGGGACGTACGAGCAGTACTTC.

This chain connects TRBV2 to TRBJ2-2, with a tentative D call TRBD1 (6 bases). The ends were cut back, 7 bases at V and 1 base at J, with 10 bases in the middle. The CDR3 is 14 amino acids. Germline CDR1 and CDR2: SNHLY and FYNNEI. The CDR3 loop reads CASKDRLNTGELFF. CDR3 nucleotide sequence: TGTGCCAGCAAAGACAGGCTGAACACCGGGGAGCTGTTTTTT.